This T cell receptor (beta chain) was identified during a study of regulatory T cells in long-lasting Graves disease. About the study: The antithyroid drugs taken by newly diagnosed Graves' patients had been used for under 3 months.

Building of the TCR beta libraries involved iRepertoire HTBI primers and Arm-PCR of CDR3 regions. Each CDR3 protein is one row after TCRdb ran MiXCR on the multiplex PCR reads. Among approximately 350,000 distinct CDR3 sequences listed, over 15% were seen once. Noted time point: newly diagnosed GD, antithyroid drugs for less than 3 months. RNA from PBMCs was the source of the TCR library. Germline V lookup: CDR1 SNHLY, CDR2 FYNNEI. The CDR3 has 13 amino acids. Details on this clonotype: As yet, its antigen is unknown. Being one base from a much bigger clone, this may be a read error.

Study results and limitations: TRBV28, TRBJ1-2 and TRBJ2-5 emerged as the favored segments in persistent disease.

This sample was shared with a second study, whose subject was T cells in Graves' hyperthyroidism and ophthalmopathy. From that study: The HTBI primer set drove a first-round RT-PCR of the TCR CDR3.

The source is a man between 40 and 49 years old with Graves disease. Here the sequenced sample was peripheral blood mononuclear cells (PBMCs), taken at new diagnosis, from a patient treated with antithyroid drugs. The chain is built from TRBV2 and TRBJ1-5; weak D call: TRBD1 (5 bases). The CDR3 spells CPSSVEGLQPQHF. In DNA form, the CDR3 reads TGTCCCAGCAGTGTCGAGGGGCTGCAGCCCCAGCATTTT.